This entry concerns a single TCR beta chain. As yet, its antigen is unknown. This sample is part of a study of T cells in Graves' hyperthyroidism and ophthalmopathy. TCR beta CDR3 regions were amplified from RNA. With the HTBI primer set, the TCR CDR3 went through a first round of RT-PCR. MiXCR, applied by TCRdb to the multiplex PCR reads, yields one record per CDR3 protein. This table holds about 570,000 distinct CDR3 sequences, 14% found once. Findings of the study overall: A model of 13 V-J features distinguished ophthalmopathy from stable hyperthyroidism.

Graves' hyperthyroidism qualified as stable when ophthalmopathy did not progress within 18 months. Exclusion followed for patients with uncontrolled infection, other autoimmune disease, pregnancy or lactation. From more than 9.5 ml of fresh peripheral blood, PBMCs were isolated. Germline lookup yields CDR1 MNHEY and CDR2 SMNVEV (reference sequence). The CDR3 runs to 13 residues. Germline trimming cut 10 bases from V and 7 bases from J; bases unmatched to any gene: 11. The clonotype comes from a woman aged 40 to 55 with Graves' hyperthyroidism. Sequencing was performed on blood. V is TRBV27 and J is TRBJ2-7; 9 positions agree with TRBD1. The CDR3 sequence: CATRGDRVHEQYF. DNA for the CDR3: TGTGCCACCCGCGGGGACAGGGTCCATGAGCAGTACTTC.